This TCR beta chain appears in the sequencing data of a study of control samples from healthy donors and cancer patients. Sequenced by immunoSEQ multiplex PCR; TCRdb stores in-frame clones only, minus some. The sample has 150,000 to 180,000 clones; approximately 93% are singletons. Between the trimmed V and J ends, which lost 3 bases and 0 bases, there was a span of 16 bases. CDR3 length: 17 residues. Looked up from germline, CDR1 is SGHDT and CDR2 is YYEEEE. The source material was blood. This TCR derives from a man in his forties in good health. This chain connects TRBV5-6 to TRBJ1-3, with D hard to call. Written as DNA, the CDR3 is TGTGCCAGCAGCTCCCCACATGGGCAGGCCTCTGGAAACACCATATATTTT. It codes for CASSSPHGQASGNTIYF.